The 2 T cell receptor beta chains given below trace back to one sample, sequenced in a study of neurological immune-mediated disorders. MiXCR was run by TCRdb on the 5' RACE reads, yielding one entry per CDR3 protein. The sample records about 74,000 distinct CDR3 sequences, 5.2% being singletons. The sequenced sample consisted of PBMCs. The source of these receptors is a man between 18 and 29 years old with multiple sclerosis.

This clonotype was recorded at least ten times. This chain joins TRBV5-5 and TRBJ1-5; D is uncertain. The CDR3 consists of 15 residues. Trimming took off 5 bases at V and 0 bases at J, with 12 bases between the two ends. Per the germline V gene, CDR1 is SGHKS and CDR2 is YYEKEE (reference sequence). CDR3 sequence (DNA): TGTGCCAGCAGTGCCGCTACGGGTAGCAATCAGCCCCAGCATTTT. Its protein product is CASSAATGSNQPQHF.

The chain is built from TRBV6-2 or TRBV6-3 and TRBJ1-2; 7 bases fit TRBD1. The CDR3 is 15 residues long. V lost 2 bases, J lost 6 bases, and 9 bases stayed unmatched. The germline V gene encodes CDR1 MNHEY and CDR2 SVGEGT. CDR3 coding DNA: TGTGCCAGCAGTTACCAGGCAGGGGGTCTTGATGGCTACACCTTC. Its translation is CASSYQAGGLDGYTF.